Listed here are 17 T cell receptor beta chains from one sample, sequenced in a study of Tregs in tolerant kidney transplant recipients. Produced via immunoSEQ multiplex PCR; TCRdb's table is partial and in-frame only. Of more than 30,000 clones in the sample, approximately 83% are singletons; the top ten hold 2% to 2.5%. No antigen is known for these receptors. The sequenced sample consisted of Tregs from blood cultured with allogeneic cells. The receptors were sampled from a human donor in good health.

This chain links TRBV30 with TRBJ2-5; D ambiguous. V was pared by 0 bases and J by 5 bases, with 7 bases between. This CDR3 has 12 residues. Germline CDR1 GTSNPN, CDR2 SVGIG (reference sequence). CDR3 protein: CAWSVRRETQYF. The CDR3 DNA is TGTGCCTGGAGTGTACGGCGGGAGACCCAGTACTTC.

J is TRBJ1-5 and V is TRBV2; D unresolved. V lost 6 bases, J lost 6 bases, and 21 bases lay in between. The CDR3 is 16 amino acids. Germline CDR1 and CDR2: SNHLY and FYNNEI. Here the CDR3 DNA reads TGTGCCAGCAGCGCCAAACCGGGCCGAGAGAGTCAGCCCCAGCATTTT. Its translation: CASSAKPGRESQPQHF.

This clone was seen more than once but under ten times. The CDR3 DNA reads as TGCGCCAGCAGCCTGACAGGGGCTACTAATGAAAAACTGTTTTTT. This sequence encodes CASSLTGATNEKLFF. The V gene is TRBV4-1, the J gene TRBJ1-4; 8 bases match TRBD1. Germline V gives CDR1 MGHRA, CDR2 YSYEKL. With V trimmed by 4 bases and J by 2 bases, 3 bases remained unmatched. The CDR3 covers 15 residues.

This clone was counted a few times. V usage is TRBV6-1 and J usage is TRBJ2-4, with D tentatively TRBD2 (6 bases). V was trimmed by 3 bases and J by 1 base, leaving 10 bases between them. Germline V gene data show CDR1 as MNHNS and CDR2 as SASEGT. The CDR3 sequence is 15 residues long. The CDR3, as DNA: TGTGCCAGCAGTGATCCAGGAGGGGCCAAAAACATTCAGTACTTC. Its protein is CASSDPGGAKNIQYF.

The chain joins TRBV5-1 to TRBJ1-1; 8 bases are a match to TRBD1. The CDR3 runs 13 residues. V lost 4 bases and J lost 5; bases outside the gene matches: 4. Germline V gives CDR1 SGHRS, CDR2 YFSETQ. Written as DNA, the CDR3 is TGCGCCAGCAGCCAGGGGGCGGGGACTGAAGCTTTCTTT. This sequence encodes CASSQGAGTEAFF.

This clone counts as medium-sized (0.01 to 0.1%). This chain connects TRBV7-3 to TRBJ2-2; maybe TRBD2 (5 bases). Germline CDR1 SGHTA, CDR2 FQGTGA. The CDR3 runs 16 residues. Trimming took 1 base from V and 4 from J, leaving 13 bases between them. CDR3 sequence: CASSLSPSTGTGELFF. CDR3 nucleotide sequence: TGTGCCAGCAGCTTAAGCCCTAGCACGGGCACCGGGGAGCTGTTTTTT.

The V gene is TRBV7-8, the J gene TRBJ1-6, with 8 bases lining up with TRBD1. The germline V gene encodes CDR1 SGHVS and CDR2 FQNEAQ. V lost 5 bases to trimming and J lost 8 bases; unmatched junction nucleotides: 8. This CDR3 is 15 amino acids long. The CDR3 loop reads CASSRSRDRYSPLHF. In DNA, the CDR3 is TGTGCCAGCAGCCGTTCCCGGGACAGGTATTCACCCCTCCACTTT.

The rearrangement uses TRBV7-2 and TRBJ2-6, with no clear D. Germline V gene data show CDR1 as SGHTA and CDR2 as FQGNSA. The CDR3 is 15 residues long. Deletions cut 4 bases from V and 4 bases from J, with 11 bases between. CDR3 bases: TGTGCCAGCAGCTCTCAGGTTTCGGGGGCCAACGTCCTGACTTTC. This sequence encodes CASSSQVSGANVLTF.

This clone was observed a single time. V gene TRBV6-5 combines with J gene TRBJ1-2; no clear D. The germline CDR1 and CDR2 sequences are MNHEY and SVGAGI. V gave up 0 bases and J gave up 7 bases, with 15 bases separating them. The CDR3 length is 15 residues. CDR3 sequence (DNA): TGTGCCAGCAGTTACTCGTGGAGCGGGGAGAGTGGCTACACCTTC. Translated, it gives CASSYSWSGESGYTF.

The rearrangement joins TRBV30 to TRBJ1-2; TRBD1 matches at 9 bases. V was clipped by 0 bases and J by 7 bases; unmatched bases: 18. The CDR3 is 18 amino acids. The germline CDR1 and CDR2 sequences are GTSNPN and SVGIG (reference sequence). This CDR3 is CAWSVRSGQGPIWRGYTF. CDR3 DNA sequence: TGTGCCTGGAGTGTACGGTCGGGACAGGGACCGATTTGGCGTGGCTACACCTTC.

The chain links TRBV10-3 to TRBJ2-1; D ambiguous. The CDR3 consists of 16 residues. Germline assignment: CDR1 ENHRY and CDR2 SYGVKD. V lost 0 bases and J 10 bases, leaving 19 bases between the germline ends. The CDR3 nucleotides read TGTGCCATCAGTGAGTCTTACGGCGATGGTTCAGCGGAGCAGTTCTTC. It is translated as CAISESYGDGSAEQFF.

This clone has more than one count but fewer than ten. The chain combines TRBV9 with TRBJ2-2, with TRBD1 matching 7 bases. V shed 4 bases and J 2 bases; nucleotides not matched to a gene: 5. CDR1 is SGDLS, CDR2 YYNGEE, per germline. CDR3 length equals 15 residues. The CDR3 region is CASSTGTVNTGELFF. The DNA of the CDR3 is TGTGCCAGCAGCACCGGGACAGTTAACACCGGGGAGCTGTTTTTT.

J is TRBJ2-7 and V is TRBV7-2; weak D call: TRBD2 (6 bases). The germline CDR1 and CDR2 sequences are SGHTA and FQGNSA. There are 15 residues in the CDR3. V gave up 1 base and J gave up 3 bases, with 13 bases separating them. CDR3 sequence reads: CASSLDGSDYYEQYF. In DNA, the CDR3 is TGTGCCAGCAGCTTAGACGGGAGCGACTACTACGAGCAGTACTTC.

The chain is built from TRBV7-3 and TRBJ2-5; 10 positions match TRBD2. The CDR3 spans 15 residues. Germline CDR1 reads SGHTA; CDR2 reads FQGTGA. V gave up 5 bases and J gave up 4 bases; unmatched junction bases: 7. CDR3 amino acids: CASSRSGGAGETQYF. Here the CDR3 DNA reads TGTGCCAGCAGCAGAAGCGGGGGGGCCGGAGAGACCCAGTACTTC.

The chain recombines TRBV6-5 with TRBJ1-2, with D uncertain. The V gene's germline CDR1 is MNHEY and CDR2 SVGAGI. CDR3 length equals 12 residues. Trimming removed 2 bases from V and 4 bases from J, with 5 bases in between. In DNA form, the CDR3 reads TGTGCCAGCAGTTACAATCGCTATGGCTACACCTTC. It translates to CASSYNRYGYTF.

This chain links TRBV4-3 with TRBJ2-7; 9 nucleotides agree with TRBD1. Germline CDR1 LGHNA, CDR2 YSLEER. Trimming at V came to 4 bases and at J to 6 bases, leaving 7 bases not matched to a gene. The CDR3 loop spans 14 amino acids. CDR3 sequence: CASSPPGQGGEQYF. CDR3 DNA sequence: TGCGCCAGCAGCCCCCCGGGACAGGGTGGCGAGCAGTACTTC.

This chain connects TRBV9 to TRBJ2-3; TRBD2 matches 14 bases. J gave up 4 bases and V 4 bases, and 5 bases lay outside the gene matches. The CDR3 runs to 16 residues. Per germline, CDR1 SGDLS and CDR2 YYNGEE. This chain's CDR3 is CASSPTSGGAADTQYF. The CDR3 coding sequence is TGTGCCAGCAGCCCGACTAGCGGGGGGGCCGCAGATACGCAGTATTTT.